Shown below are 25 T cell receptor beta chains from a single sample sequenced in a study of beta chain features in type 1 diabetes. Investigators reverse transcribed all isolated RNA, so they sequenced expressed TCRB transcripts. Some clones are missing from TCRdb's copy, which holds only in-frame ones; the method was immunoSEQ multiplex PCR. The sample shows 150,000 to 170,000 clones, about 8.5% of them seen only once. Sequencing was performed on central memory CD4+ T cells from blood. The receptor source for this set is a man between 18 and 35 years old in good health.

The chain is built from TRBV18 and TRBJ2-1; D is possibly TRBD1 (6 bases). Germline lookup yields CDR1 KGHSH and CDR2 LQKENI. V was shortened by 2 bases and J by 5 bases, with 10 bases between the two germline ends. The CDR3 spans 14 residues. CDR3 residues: CASSPTQGNNEQFF. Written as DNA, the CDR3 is TGTGCCAGCTCACCAACTCAGGGGAACAATGAGCAGTTCTTC.

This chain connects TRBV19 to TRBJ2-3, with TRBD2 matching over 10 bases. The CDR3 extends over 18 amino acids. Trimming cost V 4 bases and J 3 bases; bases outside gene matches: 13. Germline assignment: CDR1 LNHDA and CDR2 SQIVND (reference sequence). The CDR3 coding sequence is TGTGCCAGTAGTACCCAAGGGTGGCCTAGCGGGAGAACAGATACGCAGTATTTT. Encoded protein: CASSTQGWPSGRTDTQYF.

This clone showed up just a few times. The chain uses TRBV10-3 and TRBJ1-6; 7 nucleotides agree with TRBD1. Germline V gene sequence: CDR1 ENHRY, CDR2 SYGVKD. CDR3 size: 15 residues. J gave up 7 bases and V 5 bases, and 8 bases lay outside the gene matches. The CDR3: CAISPAGQTNSPLHF. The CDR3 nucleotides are TGTGCCATCAGTCCGGCGGGACAGACAAATTCACCCCTCCACTTT.

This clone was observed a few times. CDR3 DNA: TGTGCCAGCAGCTCCGGACAGGGGGCCTCTGGCTACACCTTC. Translated: CASSSGQGASGYTF. The chain recombines TRBV7-2 with TRBJ1-2, with TRBD1 matching 11 bases. Germline CDR1 SGHTA, CDR2 FQGNSA. This CDR3 comprises 14 residues. J gave up 7 bases and V 4 bases, and 5 bases lay outside the gene matches.

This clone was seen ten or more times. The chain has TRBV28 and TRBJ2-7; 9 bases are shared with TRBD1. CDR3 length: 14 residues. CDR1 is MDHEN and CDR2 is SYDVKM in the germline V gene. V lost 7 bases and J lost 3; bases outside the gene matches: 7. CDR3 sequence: CASTSWDRDYEQYF. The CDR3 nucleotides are TGTGCCAGCACGTCATGGGACAGGGACTACGAGCAGTACTTC.

The CDR3 sequence is CSASFNTEAFF. CDR3 bases: TGCAGTGCTAGCTTTAACACTGAAGCTTTCTTT. The chain recombines TRBV20-1 with TRBJ1-1; no clear D. CDR1 is DFQATT, CDR2 SNEGSKA, per germline (reference sequence). Trimming pared 3 bases from V and 2 bases from J, leaving 4 bases between. The length of the CDR3 is 11 residues.

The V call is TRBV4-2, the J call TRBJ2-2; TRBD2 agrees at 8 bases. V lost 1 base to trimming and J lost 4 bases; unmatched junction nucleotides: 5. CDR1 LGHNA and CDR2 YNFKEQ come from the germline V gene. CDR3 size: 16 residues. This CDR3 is CASSQAGTSSTGELFF. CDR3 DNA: TGTGCCAGCAGCCAAGCCGGGACTAGTTCCACCGGGGAGCTGTTTTTT.

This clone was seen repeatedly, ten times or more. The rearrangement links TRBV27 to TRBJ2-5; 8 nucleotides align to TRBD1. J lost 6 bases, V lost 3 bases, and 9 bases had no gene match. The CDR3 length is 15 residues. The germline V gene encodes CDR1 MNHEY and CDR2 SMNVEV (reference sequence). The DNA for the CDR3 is TGTGCCAGCAGTTTTCAGACAGGGGTCAAAAAGACCCAGTACTTC. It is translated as CASSFQTGVKKTQYF.

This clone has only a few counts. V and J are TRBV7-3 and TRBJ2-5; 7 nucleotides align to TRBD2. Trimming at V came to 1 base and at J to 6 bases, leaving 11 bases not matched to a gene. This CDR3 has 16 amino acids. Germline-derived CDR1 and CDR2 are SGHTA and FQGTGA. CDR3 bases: TGTGCCAGCAGCTTAAGTGTCAGCGGGACCGGGAAGACCCAGTACTTC. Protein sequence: CASSLSVSGTGKTQYF.

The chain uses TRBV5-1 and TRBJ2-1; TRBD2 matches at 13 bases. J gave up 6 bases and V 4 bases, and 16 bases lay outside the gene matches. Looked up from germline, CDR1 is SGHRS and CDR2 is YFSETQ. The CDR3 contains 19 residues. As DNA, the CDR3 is TGCGCCAGCAGCCCCGCCCCGGGACTAGCGGGGATGCTCGGCAATGAGCAGTTCTTC. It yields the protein CASSPAPGLAGMLGNEQFF.

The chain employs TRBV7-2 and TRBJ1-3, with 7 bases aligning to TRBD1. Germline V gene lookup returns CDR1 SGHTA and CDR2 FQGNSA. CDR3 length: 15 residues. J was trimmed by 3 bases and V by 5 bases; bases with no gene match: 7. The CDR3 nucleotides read TGTGCCAGCAGCCCCCAGGGGGGACGTGGAAACACCATATATTTT. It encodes CASSPQGGRGNTIYF.

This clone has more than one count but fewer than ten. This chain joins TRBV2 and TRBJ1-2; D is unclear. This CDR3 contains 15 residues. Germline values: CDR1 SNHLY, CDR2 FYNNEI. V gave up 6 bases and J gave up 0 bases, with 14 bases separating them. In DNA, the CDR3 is TGTGCCAGCAGATTAAGAGACACCTCTAACTATGGCTACACCTTC. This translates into CASRLRDTSNYGYTF.

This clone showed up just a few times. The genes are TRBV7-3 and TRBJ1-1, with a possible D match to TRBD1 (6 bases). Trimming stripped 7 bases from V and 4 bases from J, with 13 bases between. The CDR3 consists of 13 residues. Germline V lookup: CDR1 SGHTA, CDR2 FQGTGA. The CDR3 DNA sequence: TGTGCCAGCAAATCACGGACAGCCACTGAAGCTTTCTTT. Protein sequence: CASKSRTATEAFF.

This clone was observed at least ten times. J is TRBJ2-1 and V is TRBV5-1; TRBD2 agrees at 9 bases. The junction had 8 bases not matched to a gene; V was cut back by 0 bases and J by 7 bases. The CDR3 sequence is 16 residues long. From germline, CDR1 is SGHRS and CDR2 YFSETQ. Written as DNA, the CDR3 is TGCGCCAGCAGCTTGGCCGTGACTAGCGGTAGGAATGAGCAGTTCTTC. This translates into CASSLAVTSGRNEQFF.

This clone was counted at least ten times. The CDR3 reads CASSRGMNTEAFF. DNA of the CDR3: TGTGCCAGCTCCCGGGGAATGAACACTGAAGCTTTCTTT. V gene TRBV19 combines with J gene TRBJ1-1, with unresolved D. This CDR3 comprises 13 residues. CDR1 is LNHDA and CDR2 is SQIVND in the germline V gene (reference sequence). V was shortened by 9 bases and J by 0 bases, with 11 bases between the two germline ends.

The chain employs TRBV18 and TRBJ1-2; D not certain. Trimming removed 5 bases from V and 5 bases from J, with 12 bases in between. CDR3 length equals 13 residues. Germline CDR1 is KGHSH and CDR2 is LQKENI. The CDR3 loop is CASSFRQAYGYTF. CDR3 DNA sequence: TGTGCCAGCTCATTTCGCCAGGCGTATGGCTACACCTTC. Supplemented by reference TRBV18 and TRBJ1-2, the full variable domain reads NAGVMQNPRHLVRRRGQEARLRCSPMKGHSHVYWYRQLPEEGLKFMVYLQKENIIDESGMPKERFSAEFPKEGPSILRIQQVVRGDSAAYFCASSFRQAYGYTFGSGTRLTVV.

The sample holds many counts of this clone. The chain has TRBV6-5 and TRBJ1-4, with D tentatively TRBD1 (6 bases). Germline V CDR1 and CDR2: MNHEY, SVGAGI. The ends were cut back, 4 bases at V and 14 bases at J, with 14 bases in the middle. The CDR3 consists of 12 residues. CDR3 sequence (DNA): TGTGCCAGCAGTTCACTACAGGGATGGCTGTTTTTT. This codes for CASSSLQGWLFF.

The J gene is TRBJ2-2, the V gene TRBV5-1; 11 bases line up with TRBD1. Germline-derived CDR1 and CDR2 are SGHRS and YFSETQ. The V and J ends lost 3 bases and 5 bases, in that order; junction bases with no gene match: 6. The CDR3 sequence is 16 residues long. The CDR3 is CASSSEGTGGTGELFF. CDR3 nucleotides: TGCGCCAGCAGCTCCGAGGGGACAGGGGGGACCGGGGAGCTGTTTTTT.

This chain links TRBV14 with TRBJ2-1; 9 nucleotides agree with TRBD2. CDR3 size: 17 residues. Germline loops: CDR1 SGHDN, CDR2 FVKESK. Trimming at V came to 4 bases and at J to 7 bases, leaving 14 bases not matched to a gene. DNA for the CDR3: TGTGCCAGCAGCCGCATCGCTGGTGGCGGGGGGGAAAATGAGCAGTTCTTC. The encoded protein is CASSRIAGGGGENEQFF.

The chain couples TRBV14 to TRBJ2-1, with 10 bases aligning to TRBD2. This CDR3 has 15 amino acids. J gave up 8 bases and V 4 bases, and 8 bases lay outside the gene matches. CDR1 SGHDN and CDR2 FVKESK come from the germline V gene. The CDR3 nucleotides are TGTGCCAGCAGCCTCTTAGGGACTAGCGCCGATGAGCAGTTCTTC. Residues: CASSLLGTSADEQFF. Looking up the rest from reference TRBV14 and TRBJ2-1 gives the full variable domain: EAGVTQFPSHSVIEKGQTVTLRCDPISGHDNLYWYRRVMGKEIKFLLHFVKESKQDESGMPNNRFLAERTGGTYSTLKVQPAELEDSGVYFCASSLLGTSADEQFFGPGTRLTVL.

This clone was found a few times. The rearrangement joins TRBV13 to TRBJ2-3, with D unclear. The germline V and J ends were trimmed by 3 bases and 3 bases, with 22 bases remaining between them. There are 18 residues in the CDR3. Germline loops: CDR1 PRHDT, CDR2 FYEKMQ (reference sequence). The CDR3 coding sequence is TGTGCCAGCAGCTTGATGACGATAGCCCCAAACGAAACAGATACGCAGTATTTT. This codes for CASSLMTIAPNETDTQYF.

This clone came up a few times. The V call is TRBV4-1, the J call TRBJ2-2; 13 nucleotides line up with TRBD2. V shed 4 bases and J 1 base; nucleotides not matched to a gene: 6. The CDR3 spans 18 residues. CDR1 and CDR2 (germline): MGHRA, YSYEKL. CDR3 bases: TGCGCCAGCAGCCGGAGACTAGCGGGGGGCCAGAACACCGGGGAGCTGTTTTTT. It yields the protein CASSRRLAGGQNTGELFF.

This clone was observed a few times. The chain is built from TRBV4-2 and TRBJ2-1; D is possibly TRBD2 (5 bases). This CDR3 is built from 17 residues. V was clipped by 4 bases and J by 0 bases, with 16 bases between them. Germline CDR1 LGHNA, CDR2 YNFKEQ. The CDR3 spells CASSLDYGESSYNEQFF. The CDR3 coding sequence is TGTGCCAGCAGCCTCGATTACGGGGAGAGCTCCTACAATGAGCAGTTCTTC.

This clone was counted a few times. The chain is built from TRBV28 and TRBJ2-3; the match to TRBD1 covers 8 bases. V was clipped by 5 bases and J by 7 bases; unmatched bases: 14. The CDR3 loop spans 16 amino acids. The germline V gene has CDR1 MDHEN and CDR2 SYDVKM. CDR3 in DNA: TGTGCCAGCAGTGCGCCAGGGACAGGAGAACGAAATACGCAGTATTTT. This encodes CASSAPGTGERNTQYF.

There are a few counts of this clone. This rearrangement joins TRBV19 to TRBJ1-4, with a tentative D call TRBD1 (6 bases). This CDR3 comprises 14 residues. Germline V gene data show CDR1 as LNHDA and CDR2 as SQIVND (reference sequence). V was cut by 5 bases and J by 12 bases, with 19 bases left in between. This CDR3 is CASSRNRVRPELFF. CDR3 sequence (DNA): TGTGCCAGTAGTCGTAACAGGGTCCGCCCCGAACTGTTTTTT. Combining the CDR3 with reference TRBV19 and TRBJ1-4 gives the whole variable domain DGGITQSPKYLFRKEGQNVTLSCEQNLNHDAMYWYRQDPGQGLRLIYYSQIVNDFQKGDIAEGYSVSREKKESFPLTVTSAQKNPTAFYLCASSRNRVRPELFFGSGTQLSVL.